Included here is one TCR beta chain sequence, with context. Its cognate antigen is unknown. Generated by immunoSEQ multiplex PCR, the TCRdb table keeps only in-frame clones and is missing some. The repertoire holds around 15,000 clones, with 65% to 80% as singletons. Regarding time point: cycle 4 day 1 (C4D1), after about 6 weeks of nivolumab. There was relapse after autologous stem cell transplantation in every patient, and there was variation in brentuximab vedotin exposure. Thawed PBMCs underwent magnetic negative selection to yield purified CD4+ T cells. Complete response, partial response or progressive disease constituted the best responses recorded. This specimen comes from a study of PD-1 blockade in classical Hodgkin lymphoma. The study, taken as a whole, reports: Newly diagnosed patients had diversity similar to the baseline diversity of complete responders.

This CDR3 has 14 residues. From germline, CDR1 is MDHEN and CDR2 SYDVKM. V lost 2 bases and J lost 6; bases outside the gene matches: 2. This sequence joins TRBV28 and TRBJ1-3; the match to TRBD1 covers 9 bases. The source was CD4+ T cells from blood, collected before the fourth cycle of nivolumab. The TCR was taken from a human donor with classical Hodgkin lymphoma. The CDR3 reads CASSLTGGENTIYF. The CDR3 DNA reads TGTGCCAGCAGTTTAACAGGGGGCGAAAACACCATATATTTT. The full variable domain, its missing parts supplied by reference TRBV28 and TRBJ1-3, is DVKVTQSSRYLVKRTGEKVFLECVQDMDHENMFWYRQDPGLGLRLIYFSYDVKMKEKGDIPEGYSVSREKKERFSLILESASTNQTSMYLCASSLTGGENTIYFGEGSWLTVV.